The 4 T cell receptor beta chains reported below all come from one sample, sequenced in a study of shared clonotypes between healthy human individuals. Measured with immunoSEQ multiplex PCR; TCRdb has only the in-frame clones, and not every one. Of some 1,400,000 clones detected, around 97% appear once; the ten largest clones hold over 1%. What was sequenced was naive CD4+ T cells sorted from blood. Subset noted: CD45RA+ positively selected. These receptors originate from a man aged 25-45 years in good health.

This chain connects TRBV28 to TRBJ2-1; 9 bases fit TRBD2. Germline assignment: CDR1 MDHEN and CDR2 SYDVKM. Germline trimming cut 10 bases from V and 3 bases from J; bases unmatched to any gene: 7. This CDR3 region has 14 residues. The CDR3 DNA sequence: TGTGCCACCGTGGGTAGCGGGAGCTACAATGAGCAGTTCTTC. Residues: CATVGSGSYNEQFF.

This clone was counted once. The rearrangement joins TRBV5-4 to TRBJ2-7, with no clear D. The germline V gene has CDR1 SGHNT and CDR2 YYREEE (reference sequence). The CDR3 extends over 15 amino acids. V gave up 1 base and J gave up 0 bases, with 11 bases separating them. The chain's CDR3 is CASSLYGRLSYEQYF. As DNA, the CDR3 is TGTGCCAGCAGCTTGTACGGCCGACTCTCCTACGAGCAGTACTTC.

This clone appeared a single time. V gene TRBV11-2 combines with J gene TRBJ2-1, with 7 positions matching TRBD2. Germline V gene sequence: CDR1 SGHAT, CDR2 FQNNGV. This CDR3 has 16 amino acids. V lost 1 base, J lost 5 bases, and 8 bases stayed unmatched. The CDR3 nucleotides are TGTGCCAGCAGCTTAGCCCCGTGGGGGGGGGACAATGAGCAGTTCTTC. Translating gives CASSLAPWGGDNEQFF.

The V and J genes are TRBV5-4 and TRBJ1-1; 9 positions match TRBD1. Germline values: CDR1 SGHNT, CDR2 YYREEE (reference sequence). The length of the CDR3 is 17 residues. With 1 base clipped from V and 0 bases from J, the junction kept 7 bases outside the gene matches. The CDR3 spells CASSLSGTGTMNTEAFF. The CDR3 DNA sequence: TGTGCCAGCAGCTTGTCCGGGACAGGGACTATGAACACTGAAGCTTTCTTT.